This T cell receptor (beta chain) stems from a study of blood T cell repertoires in COVID-19. For the study at large: T cells, B-cell-depleted T cells, or PBMCs provided the cDNA or gDNA that served as material.

After removal of 3 bases from V and 2 bases from J, the junction contained 6 bases not matched to a gene. Germline V gives CDR1 LGHNA, CDR2 YSLEER. The CDR3 covers 16 residues. Per the original data handling: Quantification of nucleated cells was approximated via reference gene primer amplification. Measured with immunoSEQ multiplex PCR; TCRdb has only the in-frame clones, and not every one. Clone size and V and J calls were adopted from that table, with D and trimming inferred from the DNA. The data hold some 78,000 clones, with around 87% observed a single time. The clonotype originates from a woman at least 80 years old with active or convalescent COVID-19. The rearrangement joins TRBV4-3 to TRBJ1-3; 8 bases map to TRBD1. The specimen was peripheral blood. The CDR3 nucleotides read TGCGCCAGCAGCCATAGACAGGGGAGTGCTGGAAACACCATATATTTT. This gives the protein CASSHRQGSAGNTIYF.